The entry below describes one TCR beta chain. This record belongs to a study of blood T cell repertoires in COVID-19. Using immunoSEQ multiplex PCR, the repertoire was profiled, and TCRdb retains in-frame clones only, with some absent. The table lists 310,000 or so clones, roughly 90% of them singletons. This receptor was taken from a woman in her twenties or thirties with COVID-19, enrolled during active disease. Sequenced input: peripheral blood.

CDR3 bases: TGTGCCAGCAGTGAAGCCGCCGGGACAGGGAACTATGGCTACACCTTC. Residues: CASSEAAGTGNYGYTF. This chain uses TRBV6-1 with TRBJ1-2; 9 nucleotides agree with TRBD1. This CDR3 contains 16 residues. CDR1 is MNHNS and CDR2 is SASEGT in the germline V gene. Trimming at V came to 0 bases and at J to 2 bases, leaving 4 bases not matched to a gene.